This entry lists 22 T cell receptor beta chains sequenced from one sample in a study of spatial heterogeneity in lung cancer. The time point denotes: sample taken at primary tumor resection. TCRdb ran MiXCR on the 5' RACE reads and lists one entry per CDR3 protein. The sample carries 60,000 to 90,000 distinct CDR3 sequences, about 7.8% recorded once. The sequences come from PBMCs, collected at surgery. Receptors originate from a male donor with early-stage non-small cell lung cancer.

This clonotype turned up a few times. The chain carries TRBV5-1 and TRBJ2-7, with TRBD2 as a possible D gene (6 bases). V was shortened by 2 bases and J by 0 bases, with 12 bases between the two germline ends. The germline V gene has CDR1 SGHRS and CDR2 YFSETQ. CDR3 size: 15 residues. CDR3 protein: CASSFIADPSYEQYF. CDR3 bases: TGCGCCAGCAGCTTCATAGCGGACCCCTCCTACGAGCAGTACTTC.

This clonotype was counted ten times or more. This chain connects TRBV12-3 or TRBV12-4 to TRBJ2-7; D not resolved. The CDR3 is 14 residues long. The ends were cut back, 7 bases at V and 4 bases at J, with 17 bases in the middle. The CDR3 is CASTLGLKEYEQYF. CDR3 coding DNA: TGTGCCAGCACCTTGGGCCTCAAGGAGTACGAGCAGTACTTC.

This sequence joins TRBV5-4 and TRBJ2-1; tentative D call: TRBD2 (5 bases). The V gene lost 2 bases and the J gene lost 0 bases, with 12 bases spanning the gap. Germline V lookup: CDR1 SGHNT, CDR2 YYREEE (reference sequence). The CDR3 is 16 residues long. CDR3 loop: CASSFAAGISYNEQFF. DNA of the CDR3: TGTGCCAGCAGCTTTGCAGCCGGGATCTCCTACAATGAGCAGTTCTTC.

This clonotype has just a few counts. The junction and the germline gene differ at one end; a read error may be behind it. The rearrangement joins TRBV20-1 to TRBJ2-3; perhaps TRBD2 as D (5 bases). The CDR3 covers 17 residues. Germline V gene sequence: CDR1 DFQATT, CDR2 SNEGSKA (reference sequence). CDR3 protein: CPPPSRIFLKGTDTQYF. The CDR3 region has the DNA TGTCCTCCCCCTAGCAGGATTTTCTTGAAAGGTACTGATACGCAGTATTTT.

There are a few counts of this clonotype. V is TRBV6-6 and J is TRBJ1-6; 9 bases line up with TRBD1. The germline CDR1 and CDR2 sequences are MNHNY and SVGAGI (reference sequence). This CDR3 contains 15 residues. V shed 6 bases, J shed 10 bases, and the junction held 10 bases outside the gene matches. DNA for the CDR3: TGTGCCAGCAGGGAACCGGGACAGGGCCCATCACCCCTCCACTTT. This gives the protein CASREPGQGPSPLHF.

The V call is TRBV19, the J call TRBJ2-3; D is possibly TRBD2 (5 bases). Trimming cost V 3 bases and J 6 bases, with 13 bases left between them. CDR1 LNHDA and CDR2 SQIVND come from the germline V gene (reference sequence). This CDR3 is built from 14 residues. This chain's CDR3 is CASSIPGIDDTQYF. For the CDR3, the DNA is TGTGCCAGTAGTATCCCGGGAATCGATGATACGCAGTATTTT.

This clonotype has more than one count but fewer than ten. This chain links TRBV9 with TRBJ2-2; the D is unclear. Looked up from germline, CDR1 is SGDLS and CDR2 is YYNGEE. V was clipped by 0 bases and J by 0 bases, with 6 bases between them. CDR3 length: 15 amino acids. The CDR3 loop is CASSVGVPNTGELFF. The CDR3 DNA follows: TGTGCCAGCAGCGTAGGGGTTCCGAACACCGGGGAGCTGTTTTTT.

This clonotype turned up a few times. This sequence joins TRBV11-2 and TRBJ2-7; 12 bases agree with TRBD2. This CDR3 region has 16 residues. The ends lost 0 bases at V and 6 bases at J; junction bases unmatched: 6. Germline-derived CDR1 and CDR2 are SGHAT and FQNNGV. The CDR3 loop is CASSLDPGLAGREQYF. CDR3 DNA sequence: TGTGCCAGCAGCTTAGATCCCGGACTAGCGGGACGCGAGCAGTACTTC. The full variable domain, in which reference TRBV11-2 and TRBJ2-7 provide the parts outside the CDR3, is EAGVAQSPRYKIIEKRQSVAFWCNPISGHATLYWYQQILGQGPKLLIQFQNNGVVDDSQLPKDRFSAERLKGVDSTLKIQPAKLEDSAVYLCASSLDPGLAGREQYFGPGTRLTVT.

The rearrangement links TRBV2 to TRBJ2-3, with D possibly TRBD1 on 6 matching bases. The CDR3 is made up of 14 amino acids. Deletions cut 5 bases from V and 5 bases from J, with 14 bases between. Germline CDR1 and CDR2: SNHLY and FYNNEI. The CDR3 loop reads CASSYQGNRDTQYF. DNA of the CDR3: TGTGCCAGCAGTTATCAGGGGAACAGAGATACGCAGTATTTT.

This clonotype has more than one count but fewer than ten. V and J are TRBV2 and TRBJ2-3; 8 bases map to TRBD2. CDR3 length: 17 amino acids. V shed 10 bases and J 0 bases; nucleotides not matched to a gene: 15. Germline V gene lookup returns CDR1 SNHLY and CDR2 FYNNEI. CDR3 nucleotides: TGTGCCATCCTGCGGTCCACTAGCGGAGTTAGCACAGATACGCAGTATTTT. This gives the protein CAILRSTSGVSTDTQYF.

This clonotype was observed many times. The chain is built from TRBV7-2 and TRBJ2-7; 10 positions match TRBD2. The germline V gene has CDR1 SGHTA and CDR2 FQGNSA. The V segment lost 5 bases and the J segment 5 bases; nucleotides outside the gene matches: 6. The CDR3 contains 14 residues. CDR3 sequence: CASSPSGSRNEQYF. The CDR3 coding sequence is TGTGCCAGCAGCCCTAGCGGGAGTAGGAACGAGCAGTACTTC. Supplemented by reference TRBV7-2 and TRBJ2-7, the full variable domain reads GAGVSQSPSNKVTEKGKDVELRCDPISGHTALYWYRQSLGQGLEFLIYFQGNSAPDKSGLPSDRFSAERTGGSVSTLTIQRTQQEDSAVYLCASSPSGSRNEQYFGPGTRLTVT.

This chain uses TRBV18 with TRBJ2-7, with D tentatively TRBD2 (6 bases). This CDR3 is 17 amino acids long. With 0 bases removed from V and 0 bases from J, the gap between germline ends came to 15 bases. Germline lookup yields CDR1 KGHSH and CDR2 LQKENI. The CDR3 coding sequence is TGTGCCAGCTCACCACCGTCAGTAGCCGGGAGCTCCTACGAGCAGTACTTC. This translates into CASSPPSVAGSSYEQYF.

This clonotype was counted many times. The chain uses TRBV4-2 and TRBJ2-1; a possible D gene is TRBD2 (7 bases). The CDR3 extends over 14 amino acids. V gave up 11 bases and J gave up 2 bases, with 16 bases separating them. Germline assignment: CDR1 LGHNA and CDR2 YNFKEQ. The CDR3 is CASGGRPPYNEQFF. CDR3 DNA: TGTGCCTCGGGGGGCAGGCCCCCCTACAATGAGCAGTTCTTC.

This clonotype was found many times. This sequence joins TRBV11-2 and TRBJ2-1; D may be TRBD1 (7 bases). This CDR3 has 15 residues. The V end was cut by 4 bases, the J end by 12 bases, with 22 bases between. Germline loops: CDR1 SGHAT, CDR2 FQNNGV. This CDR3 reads CASSSVGQGGIGQFF. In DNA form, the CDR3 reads TGTGCCAGCAGCTCTGTTGGGCAGGGGGGAATAGGGCAGTTCTTC.

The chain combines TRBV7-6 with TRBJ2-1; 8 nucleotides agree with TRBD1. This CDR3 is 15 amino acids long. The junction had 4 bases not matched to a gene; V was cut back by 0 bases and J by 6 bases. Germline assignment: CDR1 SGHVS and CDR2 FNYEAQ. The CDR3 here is CASSLAQGAFNEQFF. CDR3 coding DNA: TGTGCCAGCAGCTTAGCTCAGGGGGCTTTCAATGAGCAGTTCTTC.

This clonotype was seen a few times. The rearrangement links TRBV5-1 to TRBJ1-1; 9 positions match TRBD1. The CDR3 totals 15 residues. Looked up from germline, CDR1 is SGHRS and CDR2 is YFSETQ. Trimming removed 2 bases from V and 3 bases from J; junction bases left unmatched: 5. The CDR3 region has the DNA TGCGCCAGCAGCTTACTGGGACAGGGAGACACTGAAGCTTTCTTT. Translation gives CASSLLGQGDTEAFF.

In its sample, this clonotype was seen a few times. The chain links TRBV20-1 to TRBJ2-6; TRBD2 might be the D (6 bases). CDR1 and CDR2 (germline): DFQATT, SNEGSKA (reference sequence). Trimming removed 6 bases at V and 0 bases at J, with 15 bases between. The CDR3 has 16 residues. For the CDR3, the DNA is TGCAGTGCCCCAATCGGAGGGAACTCTGGGGCCAACGTCCTGACTTTC. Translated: CSAPIGGNSGANVLTF.

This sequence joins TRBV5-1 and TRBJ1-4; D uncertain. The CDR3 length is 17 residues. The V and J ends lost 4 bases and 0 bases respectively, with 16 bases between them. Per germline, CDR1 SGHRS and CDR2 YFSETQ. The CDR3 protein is CASSPLGTIATNEKLFF. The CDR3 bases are TGCGCCAGCAGCCCCTTAGGTACGATCGCAACTAATGAAAAACTGTTTTTT.

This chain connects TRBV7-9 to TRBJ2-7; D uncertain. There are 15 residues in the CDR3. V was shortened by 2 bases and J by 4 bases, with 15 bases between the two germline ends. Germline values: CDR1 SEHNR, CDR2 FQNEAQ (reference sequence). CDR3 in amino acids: CASSLLDELRYEQYF. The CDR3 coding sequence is TGTGCCAGCAGCTTATTGGACGAGTTGAGGTACGAGCAGTACTTC.

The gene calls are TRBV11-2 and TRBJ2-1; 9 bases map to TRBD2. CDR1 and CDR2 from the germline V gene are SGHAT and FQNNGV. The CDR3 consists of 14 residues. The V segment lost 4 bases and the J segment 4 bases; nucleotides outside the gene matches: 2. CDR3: CASSSTSGYNEQFF. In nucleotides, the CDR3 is TGTGCCAGCAGCTCAACTAGCGGGTACAATGAGCAGTTCTTC.

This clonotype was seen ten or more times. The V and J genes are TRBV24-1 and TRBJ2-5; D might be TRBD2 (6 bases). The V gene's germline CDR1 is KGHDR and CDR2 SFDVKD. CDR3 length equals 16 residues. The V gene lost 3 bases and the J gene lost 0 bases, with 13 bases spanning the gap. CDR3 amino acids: CATSDHWEADQETQYF. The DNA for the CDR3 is TGTGCCACCAGTGATCATTGGGAGGCGGACCAAGAGACCCAGTACTTC.

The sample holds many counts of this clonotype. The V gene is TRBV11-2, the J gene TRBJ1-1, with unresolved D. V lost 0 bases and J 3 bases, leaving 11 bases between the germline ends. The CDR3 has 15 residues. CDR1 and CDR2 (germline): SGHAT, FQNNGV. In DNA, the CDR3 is TGTGCCAGCAGCTTAGACGGCTCCGGGGACACTGAAGCTTTCTTT. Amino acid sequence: CASSLDGSGDTEAFF.